This TCR beta chain was found in a study of T cell repertoires and Cas9 in healthy adults. J lost 3 bases, V lost 6 bases, and 8 bases had no gene match. Per the germline V gene, CDR1 is SGHKS and CDR2 is YYEKEE (reference sequence). There are 16 residues in the CDR3. The table came from immunoSEQ multiplex PCR; TCRdb's copy has only in-frame clones and leaves some out. The sample has some 15,000 clones; roughly 90% are singletons. The sequenced sample consisted of Tregs (CD4+, CD25+, CD127-, CD137-, CD154-) from PBMCs; culture status not recorded. The sequence was obtained from a human donor in good health. The V gene is TRBV5-5, the J gene TRBJ2-5, with 13 nucleotides matching TRBD2. The CDR3 is CASTLGLAGEEETQYF. DNA of the CDR3: TGTGCCAGCACCCTTGGACTAGCGGGAGAGGAAGAGACCCAGTACTTC.